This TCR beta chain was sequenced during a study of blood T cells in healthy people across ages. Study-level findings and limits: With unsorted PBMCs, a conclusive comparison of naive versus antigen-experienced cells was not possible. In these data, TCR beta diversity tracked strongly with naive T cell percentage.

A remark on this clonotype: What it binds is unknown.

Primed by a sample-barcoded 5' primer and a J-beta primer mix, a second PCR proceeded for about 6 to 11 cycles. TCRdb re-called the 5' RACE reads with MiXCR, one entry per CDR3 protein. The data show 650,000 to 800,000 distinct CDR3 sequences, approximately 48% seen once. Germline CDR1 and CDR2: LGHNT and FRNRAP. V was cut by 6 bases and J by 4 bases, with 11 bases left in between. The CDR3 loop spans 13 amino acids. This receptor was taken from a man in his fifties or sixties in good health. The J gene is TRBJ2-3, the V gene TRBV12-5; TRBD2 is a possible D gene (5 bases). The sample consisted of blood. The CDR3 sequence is CASGMGSPDTQYF. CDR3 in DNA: TGTGCTAGTGGGATGGGGAGTCCAGATACGCAGTATTTT.